Below are 10 T cell receptor beta chains sequenced from a single sample in a study of OX40 agonist ivuxolimab in advanced cancers. This table comes from immunoSEQ multiplex PCR, and its TCRdb copy is limited to in-frame clones, with some not included. The table has approximately 70,000 clones, 84% seen once; the top ten hold approximately 7.2%. This sample comprised CD4+ or CD8+ T cells sorted from blood, obtained in a trial of the OX40 agonist ivuxolimab. Source of these receptors: an adult with an advanced solid tumor such as melanoma, head and neck, liver or kidney cancer.

The gene calls are TRBV30 and TRBJ2-6; TRBD2 agrees at 7 bases. This CDR3 is 18 amino acids long. After removal of 0 bases from V and 3 bases from J, the junction contained 11 bases not matched to a gene. Germline V gene lookup returns CDR1 GTSNPN and CDR2 SVGIG (reference sequence). Here the CDR3 DNA reads TGTGCCTGGAGTGTACTTGGGGGAGGGGAAGGTGGGGCCAACGTCCTGACTTTC. Residues: CAWSVLGGGEGGANVLTF.

The V gene is TRBV19, the J gene TRBJ2-7; the match to TRBD1 covers 9 bases. Germline V gene lookup returns CDR1 LNHDA and CDR2 SQIVND (reference sequence). CDR3 length: 14 residues. V lost 8 bases to trimming and J lost 1 base; unmatched junction nucleotides: 6. The CDR3 region is CASCQGTGSYEQYF. CDR3 sequence (DNA): TGTGCCAGTTGCCAGGGGACAGGGTCCTACGAGCAGTACTTC.

This chain connects TRBV10-3 to TRBJ2-7, with 11 nucleotides matching TRBD2. Germline assignment: CDR1 ENHRY and CDR2 SYGVKD. V was pared by 2 bases and J by 2 bases, with 2 bases of the junction left unmatched. The CDR3 sequence is 15 residues long. CDR3 region: CAISETSGRPYEQYF. The CDR3 nucleotides are TGTGCCATCAGTGAGACTAGCGGGAGACCCTACGAGCAGTACTTC.

The chain links TRBV11-2 to TRBJ2-3; 11 bases are shared with TRBD2. V lost 2 bases and J lost 4; bases outside the gene matches: 5. The germline V gene has CDR1 SGHAT and CDR2 FQNNGV. This CDR3 has 16 residues. CDR3 coding DNA: TGTGCCAGCAGCTTAATAGCGGGAGGGTGGCCAGATACGCAGTATTTT. Amino acids: CASSLIAGGWPDTQYF.

The chain links TRBV5-1 to TRBJ2-3; D possibly corresponds to TRBD2 (5 bases). This CDR3 is built from 14 residues. Germline loops: CDR1 SGHRS, CDR2 YFSETQ. V gave up 5 bases and J gave up 2 bases, with 12 bases separating them. For the CDR3, the DNA is TGCGCCAGCAGTAGGCTAGCTGACACAGATACGCAGTATTTT. Residues: CASSRLADTDTQYF.

The genes are TRBV5-8 and TRBJ2-1, with 14 positions matching TRBD2. Germline V CDR1 and CDR2: SGHTS, YDEGEE. V lost 4 bases, J lost 4 bases, and 4 bases stayed unmatched. The CDR3 runs 16 residues. In DNA form, the CDR3 reads TGTGCCAGCAGCAGACTAGCGGGAGGGATATACAATGAGCAGTTCTTC. The encoded protein is CASSRLAGGIYNEQFF.

This clone appeared a few times. The junction differs from germline at one of its ends, possibly a read error. The chain is built from TRBV7-7 and TRBJ2-1, with 9 nucleotides matching TRBD1. Germline CDR1 and CDR2: SSHAT and FNYEAQ (reference sequence). The CDR3 length is 13 residues. CDR3 sequence: CASSRDRGNEQFF. The CDR3 nucleotides are TGTGCTAGCAGCCGAGACAGGGGGAATGAGCAGTTCTTC.

This clone showed up just once. The chain combines TRBV21-1 with TRBJ2-7. TRBV21-1 is noted as a pseudogene. This CDR3 has 14 residues. The chain's CDR3 is CASSKEGRGGEQYF. CDR3 bases: TGTGCCAGCAGCAAAGAAGGCAGGGGGGGCGAGCAGTACTTC.

The rearrangement uses TRBV2 and TRBJ1-5; D is uncertain. Germline loops: CDR1 SNHLY, CDR2 FYNNEI. Trimming took 8 bases from V and 0 from J, leaving 11 bases between them. The CDR3 sequence is 14 residues long. The CDR3 region is CASGLVGSNQPQHF. The CDR3 coding sequence is TGTGCCAGCGGGTTGGTCGGTAGCAATCAGCCCCAGCATTTT.

The rearrangement uses TRBV7-9 and TRBJ2-7, with unresolved D. The V end was cut by 5 bases, the J end by 3 bases, with 17 bases between. CDR1 and CDR2 from the germline V gene are SEHNR and FQNEAQ (reference sequence). This CDR3 spans 15 amino acids. CDR3 sequence (DNA): TGTGCCAGCAGCCAACACGACTTGTTGCGCTACGAGCAGTACTTC. Its protein product is CASSQHDLLRYEQYF.